This T cell receptor beta chain was sequenced in a study of technical replicates of blood from a handful of donors. The V end was cut by 6 bases, the J end by 11 bases, with 19 bases between. CDR3 length: 14 amino acids. CDR1 is MDHEN and CDR2 is SYDVKM in the germline V gene. Some clones are missing from TCRdb's copy, which holds only in-frame ones; the method was immunoSEQ multiplex PCR. Among tens of thousands of clones, approximately 94% were seen once, and the ten largest hold about 0.4%. This receptor was identified in a human donor in good health. The chain has TRBV28 and TRBJ1-4; weak D call: TRBD1 (6 bases). Sequenced input: T cells isolated from PBMCs. The CDR3 DNA reads as TGTGCCAGCAGCACCGACGGGGTCCAGGGGAAACTGTTTTTT. This encodes CASSTDGVQGKLFF.